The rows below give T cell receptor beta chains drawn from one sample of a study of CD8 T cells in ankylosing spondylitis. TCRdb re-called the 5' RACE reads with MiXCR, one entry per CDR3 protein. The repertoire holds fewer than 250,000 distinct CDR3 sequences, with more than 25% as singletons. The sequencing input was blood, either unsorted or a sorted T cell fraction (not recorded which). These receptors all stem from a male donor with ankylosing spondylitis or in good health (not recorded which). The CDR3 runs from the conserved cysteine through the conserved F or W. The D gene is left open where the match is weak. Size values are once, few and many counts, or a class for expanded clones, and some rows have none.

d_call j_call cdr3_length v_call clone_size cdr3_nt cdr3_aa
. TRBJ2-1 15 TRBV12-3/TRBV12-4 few TGTGCCAGCAGTTTAGGGGCCTGGGGCTACAATGAGCAGTTCTTC CASSLGAWGYNEQFF
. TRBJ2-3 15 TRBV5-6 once TGTGCCAGCAGCGGGGCCTTACAACTTACAGATACGCAGTATTTT CASSGALQLTDTQYF
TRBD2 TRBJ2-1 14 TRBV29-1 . TGCAGCGTTGTAGCGGGGGCAGATTACAATGAGCAGTTCTTC CSVVAGADYNEQFF
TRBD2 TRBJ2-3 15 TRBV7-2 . TGTGCCAGCAGCTTATCTAGCGGGGTCACAGATACGCAGTATTTT CASSLSSGVTDTQYF
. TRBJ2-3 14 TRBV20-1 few TGCAGTGCGGGTTTTCAGGGCAACACAGATACGCAGTATTTT CSAGFQGNTDTQYF
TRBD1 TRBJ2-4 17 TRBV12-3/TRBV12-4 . TGTGCCAGCAGTCCTCTGGGGACAGGGGGAGGCAAAAACATTCAGTACTTC CASSPLGTGGGKNIQYF
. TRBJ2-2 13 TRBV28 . TGTGCCAGCAGTTTATCAGACCGGGGTCGGTTGTTTTTT CASSLSDRGRLFF
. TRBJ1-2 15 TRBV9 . TGTGCCAGCAGCGGGACAGCCTTTACTAACTATGGCTACACCTTC CASSGTAFTNYGYTF
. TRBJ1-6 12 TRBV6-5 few TGTGCCAGCAGTTACCCCCGGGGTCCCCTCCACTTT CASSYPRGPLHF
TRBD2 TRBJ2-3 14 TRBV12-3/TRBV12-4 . TGTGCCAGCAGTGGGACTAGCGGCACAGATACGCAGTATTTT CASSGTSGTDTQYF
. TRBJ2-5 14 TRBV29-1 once TGCAGCGTTGTACTCGGCGGGGTAGAAGAGACCCAGTACTTC CSVVLGGVEETQYF
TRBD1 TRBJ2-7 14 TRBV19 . TGTGCCAGTAGTATAGATCTCAGGGGGCACGAGCAGTACTTC CASSIDLRGHEQYF
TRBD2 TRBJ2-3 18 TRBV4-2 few TGTGCCAGCAGCCAAGGGCCCCTAGGACTAGCGGGCACAGATACGCAGTATTTT CASSQGPLGLAGTDTQYF
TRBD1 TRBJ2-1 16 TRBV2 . TGTGCCAGCAGGGACAGGGCCCTAAGCTCCTACAATGAGCAGTTCTTC CASRDRALSSYNEQFF
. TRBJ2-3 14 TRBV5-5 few TGTGCCAGCAGCTTGGACCACAGCACAGATACGCAGTATTTT CASSLDHSTDTQYF
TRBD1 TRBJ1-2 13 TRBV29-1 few TGCAGCGTACCGGGACAGGGATTCTATGGCTACACCTTC CSVPGQGFYGYTF
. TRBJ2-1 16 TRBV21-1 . TGTGCCAGCAGCAAAGAGGGCAGGGCGGTCGACAATGAGCAGTTCTTC CASSKEGRAVDNEQFF
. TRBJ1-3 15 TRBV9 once TGTGCCAGCAGCGGCCCCAGGGGCTCTGGAAACACCATATATTTT CASSGPRGSGNTIYF
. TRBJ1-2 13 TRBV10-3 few TGTGCCAATACGGCCGGACCGAATTATGGCTACACCTTC CANTAGPNYGYTF
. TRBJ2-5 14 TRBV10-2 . TGCGCCAGCAGTGAGTCGAAAGGGGTCGCGACCCAGTACTTC CASSESKGVATQYF
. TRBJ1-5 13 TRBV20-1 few TGCAGTGCTAGTAGGGGGTTCAATCAGCCCCAGCATTTT CSASRGFNQPQHF
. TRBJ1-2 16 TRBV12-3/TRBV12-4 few TGTGCCAGCAGTTCCTCCGGGACCACCATTAACTATGGCTACACCTTC CASSSSGTTINYGYTF
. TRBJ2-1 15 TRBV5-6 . TGTGCCAGCAGCTTAAGGGCAGGGGAGGTCAGTGAGCAGTTCTTC CASSLRAGEVSEQFF
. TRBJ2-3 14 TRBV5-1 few TGCGCCAGCAGCTCGGGGGGCCTGGGAGATACGCAGTATTTT CASSSGGLGDTQYF
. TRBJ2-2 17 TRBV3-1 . TGTGCCAGCAGCCAAGAAGGCCCTTGGAGGGGGGCCGGGGAGCTGTTTTTT CASSQEGPWRGAGELFF
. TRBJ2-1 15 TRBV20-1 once TGCAGTGCTAGAAATCTACAACACTCCTACAATGAGCAGTTCTTC CSARNLQHSYNEQFF
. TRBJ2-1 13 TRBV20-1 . TGCAGTGCTTCTTGGACGGTAAACAATGAGCAGTTCTTC CSASWTVNNEQFF
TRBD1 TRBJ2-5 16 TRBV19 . TGTGCCAGTGGCCCGACAGGGAAGATCGGTCAAGAGACCCAGTACTTC CASGPTGKIGQETQYF